Each of the 9 T cell receptor beta chains below was sequenced from the same sample in a study of blood T cell repertoires in COVID-19. Measured with immunoSEQ multiplex PCR; TCRdb has only the in-frame clones, and not every one. Here the sample spans a few hundred thousand clones, about 90% being singletons. The sample was PBMCs or T cells enriched from blood (not recorded which). Receptors originate from a woman under 40 who had recovered from COVID-19.

The chain links TRBV7-9 to TRBJ2-1, with D perhaps TRBD2 (6 bases). Germline V gene data show CDR1 as SEHNR and CDR2 as FQNEAQ (reference sequence). This CDR3 contains 14 residues. Trimming stripped 2 bases from V and 8 bases from J, with 13 bases between. CDR3 sequence: CASSLRLVSHEQFF. The CDR3 DNA reads as TGTGCCAGCAGCTTAAGACTAGTCTCGCATGAGCAGTTCTTC.

This rearrangement joins TRBV7-9 to TRBJ1-2; 9 bases line up with TRBD1. The CDR3 runs to 17 residues. Germline lookup yields CDR1 SEHNR and CDR2 FQNEAQ (reference sequence). Losses at the gene ends were 1 base for V and 6 bases for J; bases not matched to a gene: 12. The CDR3 reads CASSLGPKDRGINGYTF. CDR3 nucleotides: TGTGCCAGCAGCTTAGGCCCCAAGGACAGGGGTATTAATGGCTACACCTTC.

Notes on this clone: The same CDR3 also results from other DNA sequences found in this sample. The chain has TRBV28 and TRBJ2-7; no firm D call. The CDR3 extends over 12 amino acids. The germline CDR1 and CDR2 sequences are MDHEN and SYDVKM. Trimming stripped 2 bases from V and 3 bases from J, with 5 bases between. The CDR3 protein is CASSLPGYEQYF. The CDR3 DNA reads as TGTGCCAGCAGTTTACCCGGCTACGAGCAGTACTTC. Full variable domain (rest looked up from reference TRBV28 and TRBJ2-7): DVKVTQSSRYLVKRTGEKVFLECVQDMDHENMFWYRQDPGLGLRLIYFSYDVKMKEKGDIPEGYSVSREKKERFSLILESASTNQTSMYLCASSLPGYEQYFGPGTRLTVT.

The genes are TRBV4-1 and TRBJ2-2, with 10 bases identical to TRBD1. This CDR3 is 15 amino acids long. CDR1 is MGHRA and CDR2 is YSYEKL in the germline V gene. With 3 bases clipped from V and 7 bases from J, the junction kept 5 bases outside the gene matches. DNA for the CDR3: TGCGCCAGCAGCCATCGACAGGGGGCAAACGGGGAGCTGTTTTTT. Protein: CASSHRQGANGELFF.

The chain uses TRBV19 and TRBJ1-2; the D gene is possibly TRBD1 (6 bases). Germline V CDR1 and CDR2: LNHDA, SQIVND (reference sequence). V gave up 4 bases and J gave up 5 bases, with 20 bases separating them. This CDR3 spans 16 amino acids. The CDR3 reads CASSKPTGLRPYGYTF. As DNA, the CDR3 is TGTGCCAGTAGTAAGCCGACAGGCTTAAGGCCTTATGGCTACACCTTC.

This chain connects TRBV3-1 (or the pseudogene TRBV3-2) to TRBJ2-2, with 8 bases that match TRBD2. Germline V gene sequence: CDR1 LGHDT, CDR2 YNNKEL (reference sequence). The CDR3 has 15 residues. After removal of 3 bases from V and 3 bases from J, the junction contained 3 bases not matched to a gene. The CDR3 nucleotides are TGTGCCAGCAGCCATGCGGGGGGATACACCGGGGAGCTGTTTTTT. This sequence encodes CASSHAGGYTGELFF.

This rearrangement joins TRBV7-2 to TRBJ2-1, with D possibly matching TRBD1 (6 bases). This CDR3 region has 19 residues. V was cut by 1 base and J by 2 bases, with 21 bases left in between. The germline CDR1 and CDR2 sequences are SGHTA and FQGNSA. The CDR3 bases are TGTGCCAGCAGCTTAGAAGACAGGCGGCATACTGTTACCTACAATGAGCAGTTCTTC. This translates into CASSLEDRRHTVTYNEQFF.

V gene TRBV12-3 or TRBV12-4 combines with J gene TRBJ2-1, with D possibly being TRBD2 (6 bases). V gave up 6 bases and J gave up 4 bases, with 10 bases separating them. The CDR3 spans 13 residues. CDR3 loop: CASSPRGYNEQFF. CDR3 bases: TGTGCCAGCAGCCCGCGGGGTTACAATGAGCAGTTCTTC.

The rearrangement joins TRBV28 to TRBJ1-4; 7 bases match TRBD1. Germline CDR1 and CDR2: MDHEN and SYDVKM. V shed 8 bases and J 0 bases; nucleotides not matched to a gene: 9. This CDR3 contains 16 residues. CDR3: CASLMDRRTTNEKLFF. In DNA form, the CDR3 reads TGTGCCAGCCTGATGGACAGGCGAACAACTAATGAAAAACTGTTTTTT.